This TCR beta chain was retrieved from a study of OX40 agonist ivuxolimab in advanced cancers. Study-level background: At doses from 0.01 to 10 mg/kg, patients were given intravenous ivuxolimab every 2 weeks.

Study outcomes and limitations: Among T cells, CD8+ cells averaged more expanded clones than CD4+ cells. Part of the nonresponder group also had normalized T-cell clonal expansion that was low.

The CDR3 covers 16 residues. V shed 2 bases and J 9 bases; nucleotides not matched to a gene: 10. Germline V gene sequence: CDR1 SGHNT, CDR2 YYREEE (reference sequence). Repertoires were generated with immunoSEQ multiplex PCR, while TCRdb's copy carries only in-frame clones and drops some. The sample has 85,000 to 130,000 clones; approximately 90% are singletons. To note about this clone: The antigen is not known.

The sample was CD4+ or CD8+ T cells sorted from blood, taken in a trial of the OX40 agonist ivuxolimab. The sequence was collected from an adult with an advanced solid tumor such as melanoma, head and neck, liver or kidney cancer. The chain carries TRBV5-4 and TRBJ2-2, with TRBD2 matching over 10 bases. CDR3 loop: CASSLGQRGGTRELFF. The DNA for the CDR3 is TGTGCCAGCAGCTTAGGTCAGCGGGGGGGAACCCGGGAGCTGTTTTTT.